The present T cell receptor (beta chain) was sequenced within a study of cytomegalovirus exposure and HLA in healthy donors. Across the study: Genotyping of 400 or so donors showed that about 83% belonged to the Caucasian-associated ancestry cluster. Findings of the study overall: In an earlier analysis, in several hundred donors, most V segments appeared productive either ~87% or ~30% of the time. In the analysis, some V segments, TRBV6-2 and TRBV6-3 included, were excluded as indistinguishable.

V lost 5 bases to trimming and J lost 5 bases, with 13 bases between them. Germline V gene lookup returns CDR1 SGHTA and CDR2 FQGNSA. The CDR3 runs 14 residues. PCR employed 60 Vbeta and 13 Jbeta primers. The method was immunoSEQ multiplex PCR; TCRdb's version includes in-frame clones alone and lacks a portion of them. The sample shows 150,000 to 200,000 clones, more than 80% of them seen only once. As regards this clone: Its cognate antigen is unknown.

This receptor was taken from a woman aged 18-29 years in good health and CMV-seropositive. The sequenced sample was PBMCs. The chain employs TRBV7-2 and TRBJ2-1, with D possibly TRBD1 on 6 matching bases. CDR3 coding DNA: TGTGCCAGCAGCCATGGGACAACTAACAATGAGCAGTTCTTC. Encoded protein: CASSHGTTNNEQFF.